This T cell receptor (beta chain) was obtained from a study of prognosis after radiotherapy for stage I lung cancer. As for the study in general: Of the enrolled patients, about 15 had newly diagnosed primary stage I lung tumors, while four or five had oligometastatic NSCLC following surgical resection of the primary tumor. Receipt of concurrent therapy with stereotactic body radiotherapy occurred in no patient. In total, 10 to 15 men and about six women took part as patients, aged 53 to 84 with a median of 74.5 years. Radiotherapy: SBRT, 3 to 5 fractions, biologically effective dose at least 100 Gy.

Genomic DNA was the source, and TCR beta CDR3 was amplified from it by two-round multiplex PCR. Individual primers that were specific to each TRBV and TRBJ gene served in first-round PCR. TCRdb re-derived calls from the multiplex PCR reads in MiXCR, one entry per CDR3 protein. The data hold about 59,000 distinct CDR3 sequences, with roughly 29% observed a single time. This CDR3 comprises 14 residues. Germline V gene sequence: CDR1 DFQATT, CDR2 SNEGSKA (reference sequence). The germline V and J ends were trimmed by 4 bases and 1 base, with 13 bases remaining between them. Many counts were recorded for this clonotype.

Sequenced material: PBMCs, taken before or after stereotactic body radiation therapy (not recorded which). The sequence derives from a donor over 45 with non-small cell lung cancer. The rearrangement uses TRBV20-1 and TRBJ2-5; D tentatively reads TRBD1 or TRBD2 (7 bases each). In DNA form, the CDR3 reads TGCAGTGCTACCCCAGGGGGGGTCCAAGAGACCCAGTACTTC. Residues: CSATPGGVQETQYF.